This T cell receptor beta chain was sequenced for a study of shared clonotypes between healthy human individuals. V lost 3 bases and J 1 base, leaving 9 bases between the germline ends. Germline V gives CDR1 SGHDN, CDR2 FVKESK. There are 14 residues in the CDR3. Terminally differentiated effector memory CD45RA+ cells were excluded by CCR7 positive selection of CD45RO-negative cells. This table comes from immunoSEQ multiplex PCR, and its TCRdb copy is limited to in-frame clones, with some not included. Among about 2,200,000 clones listed, about 93% were seen once. The TCR was taken from a young man in good health. Some clones in this sample may be carry-over from other donors' samples. The J gene is TRBJ1-1, the V gene TRBV14; D is uncertain. The sequenced sample consisted of naive CD8+ T cells from PBMCs. CDR3 DNA: TGTGCCAGCAGCCATACTTCAGGGAACACTGAAGCTTTCTTT. As protein: CASSHTSGNTEAFF.